This T cell receptor beta chain stems from a study of regulatory T cells in long-lasting Graves disease (dated by TCRdb to the early 2020s). About the investigation overall: Persistent Graves' disease was defined as persistently positive TSH receptor autoantibodies together with antithyroid drug treatment for over 5 years. This study used TCR sequencing and RNA sequencing of peripheral blood to compare persistent Graves' disease patients against newly diagnosed Graves' disease patients. The study was conducted in China and was registered as a clinical trial. A total of some 35 samples underwent TCR sequencing: around 13 from persistent and approximately 20 from newly diagnosed Graves' disease patients. Antithyroid drugs had been taken for around 9.8 years on average by persistent Graves' disease patients in the clinical cohort. Results the study describes overall, beyond this receptor: TRBV28, TRBJ1-2 and TRBJ2-5 were preferentially used in persistent disease, while TRBV20-1 and TRBJ2-1 were favored in newly diagnosed disease. As a limitation, the authors acknowledged that the small sample size may reduce accuracy. Compared with newly diagnosed patients, persistent Graves' disease patients had lower TCR Shannon entropy and fewer highly expanded clones, which suggests clonal expansion. Because the primary lesion, thyroid tissue, could not be accessed, the study looked at peripheral blood alone. Sequencing and analysis were limited to the TCR beta chain. Patients with persistent disease shared more public clonotypes (approximately 2,500) than newly diagnosed patients did (nearly 1,000).

The library was built by means of multiplex PCR. Sequenced on an Illumina HiSeq 4000. TCR beta libraries were built with iRepertoire HTBI primers and Arm-PCR amplification of CDR3 regions. Before sequencing, the PCR products underwent gel purification. For the original study's pipeline: A total of under 80 TRBV and some 13 TRBJ segments were identified across samples and were used for gene usage analysis of CDR3 amino acid clonotypes. Filtered high-quality paired reads were merged into contigs using COPE and FqMerger. BLAST was used to align contigs to IMGT TRBV, TRBD and TRBJ reference genes, and CDR3 was defined according to IMGT. Clonotypes above 0.1% frequency were classified as highly expanded clones. Repertoire diversity was measured by Shannon entropy, and V-J evenness by the Gini coefficient. A clonotype found in more than one individual was treated as public. TCRdb reprocessed the public reads (quality trimming at Q25 with fastp, clone calling with MiXCR) and kept in-frame beta chains. Entries are consolidated by CDR3 protein sequence, retaining the most common genes and DNA. The V and J calls, along with clone size, are taken from TCRdb and not from the paper's own processing. The table for this sample lists about 460,000 distinct CDR3 sequences; about 20% of them were counted only once. The ten largest make up about an eighth of the sample.

The time point tag for this specimen amounts to: persistent/refractory GD, antithyroid drugs over 5 years with positive TRAb. RNA was extracted from PBMCs in TRIzol for both TCR sequencing and RNA sequencing. The diagnosis of Graves' disease was made according to American Thyroid Association guidelines. Patients for the study were recruited at an endocrinology department in Xi'an, China. Each patient gave around 9.2 milliliters of peripheral blood, collected in an EDTA anticoagulant tube. Ficoll Paque Plus density gradient separation was used to isolate PBMCs, and no further T cell sorting was performed. RNA quality was checked with an Agilent 2100 Bioanalyzer and agarose gel, and concentration with a NanoDrop 2000. CDR1 and CDR2 were assigned from the germline V gene as SGHRS and YFSETQ. From the cysteine through the phenylalanine, the CDR3 covers 13 amino acids. Only the CDR3 part of the read is kept: 39 bases, read in frame from the first base.

This clonotype was seen repeatedly, ten times or more. No cognate antigen has been identified for it. Germline and junction disagree at one end, which may indicate a read error. Recombination joined TRBV5-1 with TRBJ1-2; tentative D gene TRBD1, with 5 bases matching. The sequence was obtained from a female donor with Graves disease. Specimen: peripheral blood mononuclear cells (PBMCs), collected when the disease was refractory, from a patient treated with antithyroid drugs. The bases are TGTGCCAGCAGTTTAGGGCAGGGTAATGGCTACACCTTC. Its protein product is CASSLGQGNGYTF.